These 29 T cell receptor beta chains originate from one sample sequenced in a study of cytomegalovirus exposure and HLA in healthy donors. Use of 60 Vbeta and 13 Jbeta primers characterized the PCR. Clones were read by immunoSEQ multiplex PCR, and TCRdb kept only the in-frame ones, dropping some. The table counts about 140,000 clones; 2% to 2.5% lies in the top ten. The sample comprised PBMCs. The receptors come from a woman aged 18-29 years in good health and CMV-seronegative.

The chain is built from TRBV6-5 and TRBJ1-1, with D perhaps TRBD1 (5 bases). Trimming took off 6 bases at V and 3 bases at J, with 14 bases between the two ends. This CDR3 contains 14 residues. CDR1 MNHEY and CDR2 SVGAGI come from the germline V gene. The CDR3 bases are TGTGCCAGCAGGGGCCGGGACTTCGACACTGAAGCTTTCTTT. It yields the protein CASRGRDFDTEAFF.

This chain connects TRBV6-5 to TRBJ1-3; no clear D gene. V lost 6 bases to trimming and J lost 0 bases, with 3 bases between them. The CDR3 has 12 amino acids. Germline values: CDR1 MNHEY, CDR2 SVGAGI. The CDR3, as DNA: TGTGCCAGCAGGGCCTCTGGAAACACCATATATTTT. Amino acids: CASRASGNTIYF.

The J gene is TRBJ2-2, the V gene TRBV7-9; D uncertain. The CDR3 loop spans 17 amino acids. Germline loops: CDR1 SEHNR, CDR2 FQNEAQ (reference sequence). V was clipped by 1 base and J by 0 bases, with 12 bases between them. The CDR3 protein is CASSLGYGTTNTGELFF. DNA for the CDR3: TGTGCCAGCAGCTTAGGTTACGGTACTACGAACACCGGGGAGCTGTTTTTT.

The chain employs TRBV6-1 and TRBJ1-4, with D unclear. V was shortened by 0 bases and J by 4 bases, with 12 bases between the two germline ends. Germline CDR1 is MNHNS and CDR2 is SASEGT. This CDR3 spans 16 amino acids. CDR3 loop: CASSEATRAINEKLFF. Written as DNA, the CDR3 is TGTGCCAGCAGTGAAGCGACGCGGGCAATTAATGAAAAACTGTTTTTT.

CDR3 loop: CASAWVEVTEAFF. DNA for the CDR3: TGTGCCAGCGCATGGGTGGAGGTCACTGAAGCTTTCTTT. The chain couples TRBV28 to TRBJ1-1; D not certain. There are 13 residues in the CDR3. Germline CDR1 MDHEN, CDR2 SYDVKM. Trimming took 8 bases from V and 4 from J, leaving 14 bases between them.

The rearrangement uses TRBV5-1 and TRBJ2-3; 11 bases map to TRBD2. The CDR3 runs 16 residues. Germline V gives CDR1 SGHRS, CDR2 YFSETQ. V lost 3 bases to trimming and J lost 4 bases; unmatched junction nucleotides: 7. This chain's CDR3 is CASSSYLAGGADTQYF. CDR3 in DNA: TGCGCCAGCAGCTCGTACCTAGCGGGAGGCGCAGATACGCAGTATTTT. The variable domain in full, with the rest retrieved from reference TRBV5-1 and TRBJ2-3, is KAGVTQTPRYLIKTRGQQVTLSCSPISGHRSVSWYQQTPGQGLQFLFEYFSETQRNKGNFPGRFSGRQFSNSRSEMNVSTLELGDSALYLCASSSYLAGGADTQYFGPGTRLTVL.

The chain combines TRBV19 with TRBJ1-5; D gene unclear. Germline assignment: CDR1 LNHDA and CDR2 SQIVND (reference sequence). CDR3 length equals 14 residues. V dropped 6 bases and J dropped 0 bases, with 9 bases sitting between them. Here the CDR3 DNA reads TGTGCCAGTAGCCCCCCTCCTAGCAATCAGCCCCAGCATTTT. Its translation is CASSPPPSNQPQHF.

J is TRBJ2-1 and V is TRBV6-4; D may be TRBD2 (5 bases). Trimming left V 2 bases short and J 8 bases short, with 13 bases between. The CDR3 loop spans 14 amino acids. Germline V gene lookup returns CDR1 MRHNA and CDR2 SNTAGT. CDR3 sequence: CASSDIKSSDEQFF. The CDR3 region has the DNA TGTGCCAGCAGTGACATAAAAAGTAGCGATGAGCAGTTCTTC.

The chain has TRBV2 and TRBJ1-2; 8 bases map to TRBD1. The CDR3 sequence is 15 residues long. V was clipped by 4 bases and J by 4 bases; unmatched bases: 8. CDR1 is SNHLY and CDR2 is FYNNEI in the germline V gene. The CDR3 DNA is TGTGCCAGCAGTGGGACCCCGGGACAGGCCTATGGCTACACCTTC. Residues: CASSGTPGQAYGYTF.

The V and J genes are TRBV4-2 and TRBJ1-3; D unresolved. This CDR3 has 16 amino acids. V lost 0 bases, J lost 0 bases, and 9 bases lay in between. From germline, CDR1 is LGHNA and CDR2 YNFKEQ. The CDR3 region is CASSQDKTDSGNTIYF. The DNA for the CDR3 is TGTGCCAGCAGCCAAGATAAAACAGACTCTGGAAACACCATATATTTT.

The DNA for the CDR3 is TGCGCCAGCAACGATCAGGTGAACACTGAAGCTTTCTTT. This gives the protein CASNDQVNTEAFF. This sequence joins TRBV5-1 and TRBJ1-1, with D unclear. Trimming cost V 6 bases and J 0 bases, with 9 bases left between them. Germline V gene sequence: CDR1 SGHRS, CDR2 YFSETQ. The CDR3 length is 13 residues.

The V gene is TRBV6-1, the J gene TRBJ2-7; D is perhaps TRBD2 (6 bases). Germline V gene lookup returns CDR1 MNHNS and CDR2 SASEGT. This CDR3 has 13 residues. The V end lost 2 bases, the J end lost 3 bases, and 8 bases lay between the germline ends. CDR3 region: CASSERGNYEQYF. The CDR3 DNA follows: TGTGCCAGCAGTGAACGGGGGAACTACGAGCAGTACTTC.

V gene TRBV5-6 combines with J gene TRBJ1-2, with a tentative D call TRBD1 (5 bases). Germline assignment: CDR1 SGHDT and CDR2 YYEEEE. V was pared by 3 bases and J by 1 base, with 10 bases between. This CDR3 has 14 residues. Here the CDR3 reads CASSSYGGNYGYTF. The CDR3 coding sequence is TGTGCCAGCAGCTCTTACGGGGGTAACTATGGCTACACCTTC.

The rearrangement uses TRBV5-1 and TRBJ2-7, with TRBD1 matching 9 bases. The V gene end was trimmed by 2 bases and the J gene end by 5 bases; junction bases not matched to a gene: 8. This CDR3 comprises 15 residues. Germline V gene sequence: CDR1 SGHRS, CDR2 YFSETQ. CDR3 DNA sequence: TGCGCCAGCAGCTTCCGGGACAGGGTGTCCCACGAGCAGTACTTC. Protein: CASSFRDRVSHEQYF.

The chain uses TRBV7-9 and TRBJ1-1; tentatively, D is TRBD1 (6 bases). V was pared by 5 bases and J by 5 bases, with 9 bases between. Germline CDR1 and CDR2: SEHNR and FQNEAQ (reference sequence). This CDR3 comprises 12 residues. CDR3 amino acids: CASSLTGTEAFF. The CDR3 DNA sequence: TGTGCCAGCAGCCTTACAGGGACTGAAGCTTTCTTT.

CDR3 sequence reads: CASSFRLAVTDTQYF. In nucleotides, the CDR3 is TGTGCCAGCAGCTTTCGACTAGCGGTCACAGATACGCAGTATTTT. The rearrangement joins TRBV5-4 to TRBJ2-3; TRBD2 matches at 9 bases. The CDR3 is 15 residues long. Germline V gene sequence: CDR1 SGHNT, CDR2 YYREEE (reference sequence). V gave up 2 bases and J gave up 2 bases; unmatched junction bases: 3.

The V and J genes are TRBV10-1 and TRBJ2-2; D is ambiguous. The CDR3 extends over 14 amino acids. V lost 0 bases and J 7 bases, leaving 9 bases between the germline ends. Germline values: CDR1 WNHNN, CDR2 SYGVQD (reference sequence). The CDR3 reads CASSESGENGELFF. Written as DNA, the CDR3 is TGCGCCAGCAGTGAGTCGGGCGAAAACGGGGAGCTGTTTTTT.

CDR3 sequence reads: CAWNLQGGNQPQHF. CDR3 nucleotide sequence: TGTGCCTGGAACCTACAGGGGGGGAATCAGCCCCAGCATTTT. The gene calls are TRBV30 and TRBJ1-5, with 8 bases matching TRBD1. With V trimmed by 4 bases and J by 4 bases, 6 bases remained unmatched. The germline gives CDR1 GTSNPN, CDR2 SVGIG (reference sequence). The CDR3 sequence is 14 residues long.

The chain carries TRBV7-2 and TRBJ1-1, with D unclear. The ends were cut back, 1 base at V and 2 bases at J, with 11 bases in the middle. There are 15 residues in the CDR3. The germline gives CDR1 SGHTA, CDR2 FQGNSA. The CDR3 is CASSLVGVRNTEAFF. The DNA of the CDR3 is TGTGCCAGCAGCTTAGTCGGGGTTAGAAACACTGAAGCTTTCTTT.

J is TRBJ1-3 and V is TRBV9, with 7 bases lining up with TRBD1. The CDR3 totals 16 residues. V was pared by 0 bases and J by 3 bases, with 6 bases of the junction left unmatched. Germline V gives CDR1 SGDLS, CDR2 YYNGEE. CDR3 DNA: TGTGCCAGCAGCGTAGGAGACAGGGACTTTGGAAACACCATATATTTT. Its translation: CASSVGDRDFGNTIYF.

The V and J genes are TRBV7-9 and TRBJ2-3; 11 bases agree with TRBD2. Germline V gene sequence: CDR1 SEHNR, CDR2 FQNEAQ (reference sequence). The J segment lost 5 bases and the V segment lost 3 bases, leaving 7 bases of the junction unmatched. CDR3 size: 16 residues. Written as DNA, the CDR3 is TGTGCCAGCAGCTTTCTACTAGCGGGAGTAGGAGATACGCAGTATTTT. Translated: CASSFLLAGVGDTQYF.

The chain joins TRBV5-5 to TRBJ2-5; 8 bases align to TRBD1. J gave up 0 bases and V 4 bases, and 8 bases lay outside the gene matches. CDR1 and CDR2 (germline): SGHKS, YYEKEE (reference sequence). The CDR3 loop spans 16 amino acids. The CDR3 region has the DNA TGTGCCAGCAGCCGACAGGGGCTTGCGTACCAAGAGACCCAGTACTTC. Amino acids: CASSRQGLAYQETQYF.

This chain uses TRBV5-1 with TRBJ1-3; 9 bases are shared with TRBD1. J lost 0 bases, V lost 8 bases, and 6 bases had no gene match. Per germline, CDR1 SGHRS and CDR2 YFSETQ. CDR3 size: 15 residues. CDR3 residues: CASQGQGFSGNTIYF. CDR3 DNA sequence: TGCGCCAGTCAGGGACAGGGCTTCTCTGGAAACACCATATATTTT.

J is TRBJ2-7 and V is TRBV30; TRBD1 might be the D (5 bases). CDR1 is GTSNPN and CDR2 is SVGIG in the germline V gene (reference sequence). The CDR3 consists of 13 residues. Trimming cost V 7 bases and J 6 bases, with 19 bases left between them. The CDR3 nucleotides are TGTGCCTCGGCTAGACAGAGTCCCAGCGAGCAGTACTTC. Translating gives CASARQSPSEQYF.

The V call is TRBV9, the J call TRBJ2-1, with 7 bases matching TRBD2. The germline V gene encodes CDR1 SGDLS and CDR2 YYNGEE. This CDR3 region has 15 residues. V lost 2 bases to trimming and J lost 4 bases; unmatched junction nucleotides: 6. This CDR3 is CASSVLAGDYNEQFF. CDR3 bases: TGTGCCAGCAGCGTCTTAGCGGGTGATTACAATGAGCAGTTCTTC.

For the CDR3, the DNA is TGTGCCAGCAGTATTATGACAGCGGGGGGTGGCTACACCTTC. Amino acids: CASSIMTAGGGYTF. The chain links TRBV11-2 to TRBJ1-2, with a tentative D call TRBD1 (5 bases). The germline gives CDR1 SGHAT, CDR2 FQNNGV. V was clipped by 6 bases and J by 7 bases, with 18 bases between them. This CDR3 is 14 amino acids long.

V gene TRBV28 combines with J gene TRBJ1-5; 7 nucleotides align to TRBD1. The germline V gene has CDR1 MDHEN and CDR2 SYDVKM. The J segment lost 0 bases and the V segment lost 6 bases, leaving 5 bases of the junction unmatched. This CDR3 comprises 15 residues. The CDR3 protein is CASRGDSYSNQPQHF. CDR3 DNA: TGTGCCAGCAGAGGGGACAGCTATAGCAATCAGCCCCAGCATTTT. Combining the CDR3 with reference TRBV28 and TRBJ1-5 gives the whole variable domain DVKVTQSSRYLVKRTGEKVFLECVQDMDHENMFWYRQDPGLGLRLIYFSYDVKMKEKGDIPEGYSVSREKKERFSLILESASTNQTSMYLCASRGDSYSNQPQHFGDGTRLSIL.

The rearrangement joins TRBV5-1 to TRBJ2-7; possibly TRBD1 for D (5 bases). The germline V gene encodes CDR1 SGHRS and CDR2 YFSETQ. There are 14 residues in the CDR3. V was clipped by 4 bases and J by 3 bases, with 14 bases between them. The CDR3 DNA is TGCGCCAGCAGCCCAACCGACAGTAGCTACGAGCAGTACTTC. Its protein product is CASSPTDSSYEQYF.

CDR3 DNA: TGTGCCTGGAACCCTCAGGGGAACACTGAAGCTTTCTTT. This codes for CAWNPQGNTEAFF. The chain has TRBV30 and TRBJ1-1; the D gene is possibly TRBD1 (5 bases). The CDR3 runs 13 residues. Trimming removed 4 bases from V and 1 base from J, with 10 bases in between. Germline loops: CDR1 GTSNPN, CDR2 SVGIG (reference sequence).